This T cell receptor beta chain was obtained from a study of blood T cells in healthy people across ages. Overall study findings and caveats: When one million T cells were used, diversity estimates were thought to be underestimates.

Drawn from each donor were 7.5 to 10 milliliters of peripheral blood. Isolation of PBMCs gave at least 7 million cells per sample. Worth noting for this clonotype: Its antigen is undetermined.

CDR3 length: 13 amino acids. Trimming removed 5 bases from V and 8 bases from J, with 15 bases in between. The V gene's germline CDR1 is MDHEN and CDR2 SYDVKM. With a J-beta primer mix and a sample-barcoded 5' primer, a second PCR ran 7 to 11 cycles. TCRdb reanalysed the 5' RACE reads using MiXCR and keeps one entry per CDR3 protein. The sample shows some 690,000 distinct CDR3 sequences, approximately 21% of them seen only once. The origin of this receptor is a man aged 65-85 years in good health. The chain is built from TRBV28 and TRBJ1-2; possible D gene TRBD1, 5 bases. Sequenced input: blood. The CDR3 protein is CASSLRLGEGYTF. As DNA, the CDR3 is TGTGCCAGCAGTCTACGCCTGGGGGAAGGCTACACCTTC.